The present entry profiles one TCR beta chain with its context. Its antigen remains unknown. This specimen comes from a study of a mutant IDH1 vaccine in newly diagnosed glioma. As for the study in general: In some groups vaccination began 4-6 weeks post-radiotherapy; others received it with temozolomide.

Specified time point: week 35, safety follow-up. Doses of 300 ug of mutant IDH1 20-mer peptide were given with topical imiquimod. Whole-study findings and limits: The study observed vaccine-induced immune responses in roughly 95% of patients. Pseudoprogression seemingly bore no relation to changes in top peripheral T cell clonotypes.

Repertoires were generated with immunoSEQ multiplex PCR, while TCRdb's copy carries only in-frame clones and drops some. The data contain 30,000 to 40,000 clones, around 80% of them singletons. The sample in question was PBMCs, obtained from a glioma patient whose treatment included an IDH1 peptide vaccine. This TCR came from a man in his forties with glioma. Some clones in this sample may be carry-over from other donors' samples.

The CDR3, as DNA: TGTGCCAGCAGTGAACTACTGAGCTCCTACGAGCAGTACTTC. Translated, it gives CASSELLSSYEQYF. The V gene is TRBV2, the J gene TRBJ2-7, with D uncertain. Germline V CDR1 and CDR2: SNHLY, FYNNEI. Trimming cost V 2 bases and J 0 bases, with 8 bases left between them. The CDR3 is made up of 14 amino acids. The full variable domain, in which reference TRBV2 and TRBJ2-7 provide the parts outside the CDR3, is EPEVTQTPSHQVTQMGQEVILRCVPISNHLYFYWYRQILGQKVEFLVSFYNNEISEKSEIFDDQFSVERPDGSNFTLKIRSTKLEDSAMYFCASSELLSSYEQYFGPGTRLTVT.